The 25 T cell receptor beta chains in this list originate from one sample, sequenced in a study of blood T cell repertoires in COVID-19. Sequencing was performed with immunoSEQ multiplex PCR; in TCRdb, only in-frame clones are kept and a portion is missing. Of around 62,000 clones in the sample, roughly 85% are singletons; the top ten hold roughly 24%. Sequencing was carried out using peripheral blood. These receptors were collected from a man in his fifties with acute or convalescent COVID-19.

The genes are TRBV15 and TRBJ2-3; D possibly corresponds to TRBD1 (6 bases). The CDR3 loop spans 13 amino acids. CDR1 is LNHNV, CDR2 YYDKDF, per germline (reference sequence). V gave up 9 bases and J gave up 4 bases, with 14 bases separating them. DNA of the CDR3: TGTGCCACGGCACAGGGTAGTGCAGATACGCAGTATTTT. This gives the protein CATAQGSADTQYF.

The chain links TRBV11-2 to TRBJ1-1; D gene unclear. This CDR3 comprises 13 residues. Trimming took 6 bases from V and 0 from J, leaving 8 bases between them. Germline lookup yields CDR1 SGHAT and CDR2 FQNNGV. CDR3 coding DNA: TGTGCCAGCAGAGTACAAATGAACACTGAAGCTTTCTTT. Translating gives CASRVQMNTEAFF.

Of note for this clone: Other DNA sequences in this specimen translate into the identical CDR3. This rearrangement joins TRBV6-5 to TRBJ1-5; TRBD1 is a possible D gene (5 bases). Trimming pared 2 bases from V and 1 base from J, leaving 6 bases between. This CDR3 region has 14 residues. Germline CDR1 reads MNHEY; CDR2 reads SVGAGI. The CDR3 here is CASSYGGSNQPQHF. The CDR3, as DNA: TGTGCCAGCAGTTACGGGGGGAGCAATCAGCCCCAGCATTTT.

The gene calls are TRBV6-5 and TRBJ1-2, with 9 bases identical to TRBD1. Trimming cost V 4 bases and J 4 bases; bases outside gene matches: 4. CDR1 is MNHEY and CDR2 is SVGAGI in the germline V gene. The CDR3 has 14 amino acids. CDR3 loop: CASSSDRGSYGYTF. In DNA, the CDR3 is TGTGCCAGCAGTTCAGACAGGGGGTCCTATGGCTACACCTTC.

This clone was seen ten or more times. The CDR3 DNA follows: TGTGCCAGCTCACCCCACGAGACTAGCTCAAACACCGGGGAGCTGTTTTTT. The encoded protein is CASSPHETSSNTGELFF. V is TRBV18 and J is TRBJ2-2, with 7 bases matching TRBD2. V was pared by 3 bases and J by 2 bases, with 9 bases of the junction left unmatched. This CDR3 is built from 17 residues. Germline-derived CDR1 and CDR2 are KGHSH and LQKENI.

The chain carries TRBV5-1 and TRBJ1-1; 7 bases agree with TRBD1. The CDR3 has 14 residues. CDR1 is SGHRS, CDR2 YFSETQ, per germline. J lost 1 base, V lost 4 bases, and 4 bases had no gene match. The CDR3 region is CASSVYRGNTEAFF. As DNA, the CDR3 is TGCGCCAGCAGCGTATACAGGGGGAACACTGAAGCTTTCTTT.

The rearrangement uses TRBV7-3 and TRBJ1-2, with 8 bases lining up with TRBD1. V shed 5 bases and J 10 bases; nucleotides not matched to a gene: 21. CDR3 length equals 17 residues. CDR1 SGHTA and CDR2 FQGTGA come from the germline V gene. DNA of the CDR3: TGTGCCAGCAGCCCTTATCGCCAACCGGGACAGGAGGTTGACTACACCTTC. Translated: CASSPYRQPGQEVDYTF.

V and J are TRBV19 and TRBJ1-5; no clear D. The germline V gene encodes CDR1 LNHDA and CDR2 SQIVND (reference sequence). The V gene lost 5 bases and the J gene lost 3 bases, with 14 bases spanning the gap. The CDR3 has 15 residues. The CDR3 loop is CASSLAVAVNQPQHF. Here the CDR3 DNA reads TGTGCCAGTAGTCTGGCGGTGGCGGTCAATCAGCCCCAGCATTTT.

The gene calls are TRBV7-9 and TRBJ1-6, with 9 bases that match TRBD1. The CDR3 has 16 residues. Losses at the gene ends were 5 bases for V and 11 bases for J; bases not matched to a gene: 13. Germline CDR1 SEHNR, CDR2 FQNEAQ (reference sequence). As DNA, the CDR3 is TGTGCCAGCAGCCCCTATAGCGGACAGGGGTGGCCACCCCTCCACTTT. Its translation: CASSPYSGQGWPPLHF.

This chain connects TRBV18 to TRBJ1-2; 8 bases fit TRBD1. Germline trimming cut 3 bases from V and 8 bases from J; bases unmatched to any gene: 2. Germline V lookup: CDR1 KGHSH, CDR2 LQKENI. The CDR3 is 12 residues long. CDR3 coding DNA: TGTGCCAGCTCACCCGGGACAGGCGGCTACACCTTC. It encodes CASSPGTGGYTF.

The chain links TRBV5-1 to TRBJ1-2; 8 bases line up with TRBD1. Trimming took 1 base from V and 2 from J; bases not matched to a gene: 4. The germline gives CDR1 SGHRS, CDR2 YFSETQ. The length of the CDR3 is 15 residues. The CDR3 sequence: CASSLNAGGNYGYTF. The CDR3 DNA reads as TGCGCCAGCAGCTTGAATGCAGGGGGCAACTATGGCTACACCTTC.

This clone turned up a few times. This chain joins TRBV7-9 and TRBJ1-3; the D gene is possibly TRBD1 (5 bases). The CDR3 runs 16 residues. Germline CDR1 is SEHNR and CDR2 is FQNEAQ (reference sequence). With 5 bases removed from V and 2 bases from J, the gap between germline ends came to 16 bases. Written as DNA, the CDR3 is TGTGCCAGCAGCGCCGTCGCTTGGGGCCCTGGAAACACCATATATTTT. It translates to CASSAVAWGPGNTIYF. Filled out from reference TRBV7-9 and TRBJ1-3, the complete variable domain reads DTGVSQNPRHKITKRGQNVTFRCDPISEHNRLYWYRQTLGQGPEFLTYFQNEAQLEKSRLLSDRFSAERPKGSFSTLEIQRTEQGDSAMYLCASSAVAWGPGNTIYFGEGSWLTVV.

The chain recombines TRBV10-3 with TRBJ2-4; unclear D gene. Per the germline V gene, CDR1 is ENHRY and CDR2 is SYGVKD. The germline V and J ends were trimmed by 10 bases and 0 bases, with 4 bases remaining between them. The CDR3 length is 11 residues. DNA of the CDR3: TGTGCCACTTTAGCCAAAAACATTCAGTACTTC. Translation: CATLAKNIQYF.

The CDR3 is CASSSSGGHSPLHF. CDR3 nucleotides: TGTGCCAGCAGTTCAAGCGGGGGGCATTCACCCCTCCACTTT. The gene calls are TRBV27 and TRBJ1-6; tentative D call: TRBD1 (6 bases). There are 14 residues in the CDR3. Per the germline V gene, CDR1 is MNHEY and CDR2 is SMNVEV (reference sequence). V shed 4 bases and J shed 8 bases, with 12 bases lying between them.

The sample holds one count of this clone. The chain uses TRBV12-5 and TRBJ2-3; D is uncertain. The CDR3 is 16 residues long. Germline values: CDR1 LGHNT, CDR2 FRNRAP. V lost 0 bases, J lost 1 base, and 11 bases lay in between. The CDR3 bases are TGTGCTAGTGGTTTGGTATATCTGGGCCGCACAGATACGCAGTATTTT. Protein sequence: CASGLVYLGRTDTQYF. Variable domain in full (rest from reference TRBV12-5 and TRBJ2-3): DARVTQTPRHKVTEMGQEVTMRCQPILGHNTVFWYRQTMMQGLELLAYFRNRAPLDDSGMPKDRFSAEMPDATLATLKIQPSEPRDSAVYFCASGLVYLGRTDTQYFGPGTRLTVL.

The CDR3 sequence: CASSGTAYEQYV. Here the CDR3 DNA reads TGTGCCAGCAGTGGGACAGCCTACGAGCAGTACGTC. This chain links TRBV2 with TRBJ2-7, with TRBD1 as a possible D gene (6 bases). The CDR3 is made up of 12 amino acids. The V end lost 4 bases, the J end lost 2 bases, and 6 bases lay between the germline ends. Germline lookup yields CDR1 SNHLY and CDR2 FYNNEI.

The chain employs TRBV27 and TRBJ2-3, with TRBD1 identical over 7 bases. This CDR3 comprises 15 residues. Trimming at V came to 3 bases and at J to 1 base, leaving 4 bases not matched to a gene. Germline loops: CDR1 MNHEY, CDR2 SMNVEV (reference sequence). The CDR3 DNA is TGTGCCAGCAGTTTTGACAGGGAAGGCACAGATACGCAGTATTTT. It codes for CASSFDREGTDTQYF.

The chain recombines TRBV20-1 with TRBJ2-5, with D perhaps matching TRBD2 (5 bases). V lost 3 bases to trimming and J lost 2 bases, with 7 bases between them. This CDR3 spans 12 amino acids. Germline loops: CDR1 DFQATT, CDR2 SNEGSKA (reference sequence). The CDR3 DNA reads as TGCAGTGCTAGTGGCGGGCAAGAGACCCAGTACTTC. Amino acids: CSASGGQETQYF.

V and J are TRBV29-1 and TRBJ2-5, with D maybe TRBD2 (6 bases). Per germline, CDR1 SQVTM and CDR2 ANQGSEA. Trimming removed 0 bases from V and 3 bases from J, with 14 bases in between. The CDR3 contains 15 residues. CDR3 residues: CSVEERGRREETQYF. CDR3 nucleotides: TGCAGCGTTGAAGAGCGGGGAAGGAGGGAAGAGACCCAGTACTTC.

This chain joins TRBV4-1 and TRBJ2-7, with D possibly being TRBD2 (5 bases). In germline, CDR1 is MGHRA, CDR2 YSYEKL. The CDR3 has 14 amino acids. Trimming took 4 bases from V and 2 from J, leaving 12 bases between them. The CDR3 loop reads CASSLLDWTYEQYV. The CDR3 nucleotides read TGCGCCAGCAGCCTACTAGACTGGACCTACGAGCAGTACGTC.

The CDR3: CASSERREGIGYTF. The CDR3 DNA reads as TGTGCCAGCAGTGAAAGAAGGGAGGGAATCGGCTACACCTTC. The chain couples TRBV6-1 to TRBJ1-2, with D hard to call. The CDR3 consists of 14 residues. V was cut by 2 bases and J by 8 bases, with 15 bases left in between. Germline V gene data show CDR1 as MNHNS and CDR2 as SASEGT.

V and J are TRBV27 and TRBJ2-7; 10 bases align to TRBD1. The germline CDR1 and CDR2 sequences are MNHEY and SMNVEV (reference sequence). Losses at the gene ends were 3 bases for V and 2 bases for J; bases not matched to a gene: 7. CDR3 length equals 16 residues. CDR3 amino acids: CASSLRGTGEPYEQYF. The CDR3 nucleotides read TGTGCCAGCAGTTTGCGGGGGACAGGGGAACCCTACGAGCAGTACTTC.

This clone has just one count. The chain has TRBV11-2 and TRBJ2-5; 9 bases are a match to TRBD1. Germline V lookup: CDR1 SGHAT, CDR2 FQNNGV. The CDR3 sequence is 15 residues long. The V and J ends lost 5 bases and 5 bases, in that order; junction bases with no gene match: 9. CDR3 loop: CASSRGQGSFETQYF. Written as DNA, the CDR3 is TGTGCCAGCAGCCGGGGACAGGGAAGTTTCGAGACCCAGTACTTC.

The chain employs TRBV10-3 and TRBJ2-6; D is possibly TRBD1 (6 bases). Germline CDR1 ENHRY, CDR2 SYGVKD. This CDR3 is 17 amino acids long. V was pared by 7 bases and J by 0 bases, with 16 bases between. The CDR3 DNA reads as TGTGCCATCACCCGACAGGCTATAGGCTCTGGGGCCAACGTCCTGACTTTC. Translated, it gives CAITRQAIGSGANVLTF.

This chain uses TRBV11-2 with TRBJ1-6, with D unclear. CDR1 is SGHAT and CDR2 is FQNNGV in the germline V gene. V was pared by 5 bases and J by 5 bases, with 16 bases between. This CDR3 region has 16 residues. The CDR3, as DNA: TGTGCCAGCAGCCAATTGACGGGGAGGAATAATTCACCCCTCCACTTT. Residues: CASSQLTGRNNSPLHF.